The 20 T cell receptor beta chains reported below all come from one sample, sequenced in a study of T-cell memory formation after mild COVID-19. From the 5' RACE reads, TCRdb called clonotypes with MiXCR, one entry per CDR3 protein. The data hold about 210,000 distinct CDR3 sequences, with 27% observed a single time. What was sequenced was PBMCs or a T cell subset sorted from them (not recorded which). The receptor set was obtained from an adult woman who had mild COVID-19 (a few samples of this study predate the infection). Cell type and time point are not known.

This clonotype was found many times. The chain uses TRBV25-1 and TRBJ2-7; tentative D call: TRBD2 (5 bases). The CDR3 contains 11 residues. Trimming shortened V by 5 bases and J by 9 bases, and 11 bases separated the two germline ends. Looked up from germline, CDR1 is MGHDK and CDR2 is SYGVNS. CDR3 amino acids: CASSSPAGQYF. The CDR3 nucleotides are TGTGCCAGCAGTAGTCCCGCGGGGCAGTACTTC.

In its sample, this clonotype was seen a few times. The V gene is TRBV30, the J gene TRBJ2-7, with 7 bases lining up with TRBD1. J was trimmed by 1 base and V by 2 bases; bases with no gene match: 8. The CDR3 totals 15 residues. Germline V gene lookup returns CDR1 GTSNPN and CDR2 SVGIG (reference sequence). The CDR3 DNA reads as TGTGCCTGGAGTTCCCCCGGGACAGTATCCTACGAGCAGTACTTC. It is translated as CAWSSPGTVSYEQYF.

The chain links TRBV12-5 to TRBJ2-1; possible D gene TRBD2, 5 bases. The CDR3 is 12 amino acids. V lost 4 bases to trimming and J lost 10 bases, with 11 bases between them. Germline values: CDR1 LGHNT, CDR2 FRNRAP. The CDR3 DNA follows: TGTGCTAGTGGTTCGGGGTTGTGGGAGCAGTTCTTC. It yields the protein CASGSGLWEQFF.

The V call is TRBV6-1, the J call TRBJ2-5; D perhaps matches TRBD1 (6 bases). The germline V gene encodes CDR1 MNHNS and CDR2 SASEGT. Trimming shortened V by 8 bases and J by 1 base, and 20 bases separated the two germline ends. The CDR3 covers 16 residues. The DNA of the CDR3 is TGTGCCAGCCCCGCCCATGGGGGCAACTCCCAAGAGACCCAGTACTTC. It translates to CASPAHGGNSQETQYF.

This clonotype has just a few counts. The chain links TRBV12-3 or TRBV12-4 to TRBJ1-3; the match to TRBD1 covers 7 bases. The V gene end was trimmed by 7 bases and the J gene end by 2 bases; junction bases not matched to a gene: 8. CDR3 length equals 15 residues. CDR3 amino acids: CASTIGTVAGNTIYF. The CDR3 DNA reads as TGTGCCAGCACTATAGGGACAGTAGCTGGAAACACCATATATTTT.

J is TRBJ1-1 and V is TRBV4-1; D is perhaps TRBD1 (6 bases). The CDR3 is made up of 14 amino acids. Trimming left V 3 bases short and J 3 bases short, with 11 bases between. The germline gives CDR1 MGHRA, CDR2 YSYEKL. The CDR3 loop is CASSHQGSDTEAFF. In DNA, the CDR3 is TGCGCCAGCAGCCACCAGGGGTCCGACACTGAAGCTTTCTTT.

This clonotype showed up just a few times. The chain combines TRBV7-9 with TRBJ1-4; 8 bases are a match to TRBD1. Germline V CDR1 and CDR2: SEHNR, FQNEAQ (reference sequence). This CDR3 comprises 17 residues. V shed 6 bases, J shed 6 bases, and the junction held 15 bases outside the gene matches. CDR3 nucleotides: TGTGCCAGCAGTCCACCCCTGGGGACAGGCCGATATGAAAAACTGTTTTTT. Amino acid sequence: CASSPPLGTGRYEKLFF.

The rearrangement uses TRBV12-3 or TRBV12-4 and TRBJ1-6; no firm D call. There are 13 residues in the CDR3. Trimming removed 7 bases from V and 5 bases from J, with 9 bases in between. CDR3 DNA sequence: TGTGCCAGCAATTACCAGGATAATTCACCCCTCCACTTT. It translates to CASNYQDNSPLHF.

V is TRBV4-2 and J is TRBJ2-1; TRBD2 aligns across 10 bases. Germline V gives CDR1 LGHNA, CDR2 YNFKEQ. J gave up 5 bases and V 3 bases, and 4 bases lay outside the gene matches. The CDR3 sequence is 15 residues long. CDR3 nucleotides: TGTGCCAGCAGCCAGAGGACTAGCGGTAACAATGAGCAGTTCTTC. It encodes CASSQRTSGNNEQFF.

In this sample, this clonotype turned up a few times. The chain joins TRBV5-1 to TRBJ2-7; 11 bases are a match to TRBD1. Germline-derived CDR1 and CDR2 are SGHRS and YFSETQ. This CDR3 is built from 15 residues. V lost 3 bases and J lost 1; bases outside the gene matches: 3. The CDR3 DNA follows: TGCGCCAGCAGCTCGGGGACAGGGGGTTCCTACGAGCAGTACTTC. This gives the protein CASSSGTGGSYEQYF. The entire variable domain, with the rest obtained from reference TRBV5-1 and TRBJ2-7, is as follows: KAGVTQTPRYLIKTRGQQVTLSCSPISGHRSVSWYQQTPGQGLQFLFEYFSETQRNKGNFPGRFSGRQFSNSRSEMNVSTLELGDSALYLCASSSGTGGSYEQYFGPGTRLTVT.

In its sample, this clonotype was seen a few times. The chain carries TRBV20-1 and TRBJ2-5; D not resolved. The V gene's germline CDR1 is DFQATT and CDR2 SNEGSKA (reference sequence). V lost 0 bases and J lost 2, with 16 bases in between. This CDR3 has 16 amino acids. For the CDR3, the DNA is TGCAGTGCTAGAGATCGGGCACTGATGGGACAAGAGACCCAGTACTTC. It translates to CSARDRALMGQETQYF.

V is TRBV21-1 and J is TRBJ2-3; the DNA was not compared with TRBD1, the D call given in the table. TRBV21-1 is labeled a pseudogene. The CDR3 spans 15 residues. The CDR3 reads CASSKGTGGTDTQYF. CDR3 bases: TGTGCCAGCAGCAAAGGAACGGGGGGCACAGATACGCAGTATTTT.

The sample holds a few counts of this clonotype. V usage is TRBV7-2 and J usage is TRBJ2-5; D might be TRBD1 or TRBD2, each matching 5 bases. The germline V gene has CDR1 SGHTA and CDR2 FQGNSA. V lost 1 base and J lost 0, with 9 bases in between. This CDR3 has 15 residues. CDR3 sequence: CASSLGGIYQETQYF. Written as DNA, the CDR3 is TGTGCCAGCAGCTTAGGGGGGATTTACCAAGAGACCCAGTACTTC.

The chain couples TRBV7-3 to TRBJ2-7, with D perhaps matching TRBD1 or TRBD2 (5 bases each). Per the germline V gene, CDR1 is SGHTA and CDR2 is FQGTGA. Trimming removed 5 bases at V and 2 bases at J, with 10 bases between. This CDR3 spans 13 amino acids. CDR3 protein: CASSTGPTYEQYF. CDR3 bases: TGTGCCAGCAGCACGGGACCGACCTACGAGCAGTACTTC.

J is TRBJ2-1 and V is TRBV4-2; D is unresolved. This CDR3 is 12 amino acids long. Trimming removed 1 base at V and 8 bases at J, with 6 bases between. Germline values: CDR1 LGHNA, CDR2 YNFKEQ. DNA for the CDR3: TGTGCCAGCAGCCAAGCGTTCGATGAGCAGTTCTTC. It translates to CASSQAFDEQFF.

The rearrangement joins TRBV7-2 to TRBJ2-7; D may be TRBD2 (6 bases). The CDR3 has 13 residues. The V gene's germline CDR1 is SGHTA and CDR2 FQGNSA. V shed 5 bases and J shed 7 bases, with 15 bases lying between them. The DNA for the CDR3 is TGTGCCAGCAGCCGGGAGCAGTCGGGGGAGCAGTACTTC. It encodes CASSREQSGEQYF. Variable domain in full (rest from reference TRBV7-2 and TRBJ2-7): GAGVSQSPSNKVTEKGKDVELRCDPISGHTALYWYRQSLGQGLEFLIYFQGNSAPDKSGLPSDRFSAERTGGSVSTLTIQRTQQEDSAVYLCASSREQSGEQYFGPGTRLTVT.

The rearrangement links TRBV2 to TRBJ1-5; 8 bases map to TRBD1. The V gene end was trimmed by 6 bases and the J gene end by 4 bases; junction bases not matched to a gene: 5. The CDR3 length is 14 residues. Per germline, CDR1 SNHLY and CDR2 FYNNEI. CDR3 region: CASRWTGSNQPQHF. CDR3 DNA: TGTGCCAGCAGATGGACAGGGTCGAATCAGCCCCAGCATTTT.

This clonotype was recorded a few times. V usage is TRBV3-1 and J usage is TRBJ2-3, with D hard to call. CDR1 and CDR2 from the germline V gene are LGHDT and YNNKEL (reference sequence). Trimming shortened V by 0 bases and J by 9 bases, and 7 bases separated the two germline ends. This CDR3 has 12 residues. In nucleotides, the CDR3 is TGTGCCAGCAGCCAAGATGGTAACACGCAGTATTTT. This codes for CASSQDGNTQYF.

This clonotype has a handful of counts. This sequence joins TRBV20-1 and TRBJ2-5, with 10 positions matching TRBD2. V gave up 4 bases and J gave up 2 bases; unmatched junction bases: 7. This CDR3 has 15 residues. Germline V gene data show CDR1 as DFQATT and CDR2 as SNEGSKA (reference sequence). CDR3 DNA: TGCAGTGCTACCCGACTAGCGGGCAGACAAGAGACCCAGTACTTC. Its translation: CSATRLAGRQETQYF.

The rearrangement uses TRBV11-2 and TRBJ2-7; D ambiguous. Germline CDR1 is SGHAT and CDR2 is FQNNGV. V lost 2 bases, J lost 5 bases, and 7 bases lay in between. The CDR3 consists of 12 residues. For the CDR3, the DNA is TGTGCCAGCAGCTTACCTAGGGACGAGCAGTACTTC. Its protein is CASSLPRDEQYF. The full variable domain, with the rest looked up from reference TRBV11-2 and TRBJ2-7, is EAGVAQSPRYKIIEKRQSVAFWCNPISGHATLYWYQQILGQGPKLLIQFQNNGVVDDSQLPKDRFSAERLKGVDSTLKIQPAKLEDSAVYLCASSLPRDEQYFGPGTRLTVT.